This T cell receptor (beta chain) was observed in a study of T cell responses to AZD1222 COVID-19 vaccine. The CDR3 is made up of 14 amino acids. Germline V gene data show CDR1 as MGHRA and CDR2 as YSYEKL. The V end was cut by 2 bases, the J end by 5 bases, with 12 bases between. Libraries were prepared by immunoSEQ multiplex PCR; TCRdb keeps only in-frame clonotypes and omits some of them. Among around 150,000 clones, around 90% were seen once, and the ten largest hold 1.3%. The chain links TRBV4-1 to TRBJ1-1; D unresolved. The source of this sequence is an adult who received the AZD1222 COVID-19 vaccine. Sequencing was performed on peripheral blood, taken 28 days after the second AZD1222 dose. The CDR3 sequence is CASSQSGSGTEAFF. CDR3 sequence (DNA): TGCGCCAGCAGCCAATCTGGCTCGGGGACTGAAGCTTTCTTT.